This T cell receptor beta chain was observed in a study of blood T cell repertoires in COVID-19. The germline V gene encodes CDR1 SGHTA and CDR2 FQGTGA. The V end was cut by 1 base, the J end by 8 bases, with 12 bases between. The length of the CDR3 is 15 residues. The repertoire was sequenced with immunoSEQ multiplex PCR; TCRdb's copy has only in-frame clones and lacks some. The sample records some 290,000 clones, around 90% being singletons. The material sequenced was peripheral blood. This receptor was taken from a middle-aged woman with COVID-19, enrolled during active disease. The J gene is TRBJ1-6, the V gene TRBV7-3, with D maybe TRBD1 (6 bases). The CDR3 DNA reads TGTGCCAGCAGCTTAATGGGCAGGGGAGATTCACCCCTCCACTTT. Amino acids: CASSLMGRGDSPLHF.